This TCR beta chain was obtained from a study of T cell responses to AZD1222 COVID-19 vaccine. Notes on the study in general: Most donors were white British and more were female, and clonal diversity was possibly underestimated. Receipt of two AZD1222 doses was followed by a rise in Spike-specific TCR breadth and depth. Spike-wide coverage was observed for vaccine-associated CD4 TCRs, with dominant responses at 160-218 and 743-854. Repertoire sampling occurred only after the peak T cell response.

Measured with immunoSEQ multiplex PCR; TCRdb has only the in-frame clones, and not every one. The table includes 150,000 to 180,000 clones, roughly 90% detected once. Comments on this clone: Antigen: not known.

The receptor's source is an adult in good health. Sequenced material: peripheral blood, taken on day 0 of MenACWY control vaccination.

The CDR3 region has the DNA TGTGCCAGCAGCCAAACTCCGGGACTACGAGATGAGCAGTTCTTC. Translating it yields CASSQTPGLRDEQFF. The V gene is TRBV3-1 (or the pseudogene TRBV3-2), the J gene TRBJ2-1; 7 nucleotides match TRBD2. V was clipped by 2 bases and J by 8 bases; unmatched bases: 9. Germline-derived CDR1 and CDR2 are LGHDT and YNNKEL (reference sequence). This CDR3 contains 15 residues.